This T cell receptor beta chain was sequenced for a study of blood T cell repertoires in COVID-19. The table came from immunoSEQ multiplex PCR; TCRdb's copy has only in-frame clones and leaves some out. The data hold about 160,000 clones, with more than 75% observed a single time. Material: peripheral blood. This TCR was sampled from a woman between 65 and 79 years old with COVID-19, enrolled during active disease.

CDR3 bases: TGTGCCAGCAGTTTAGGGACAGGGTCCCGTCAAGGGCCCCAGCATTTT. It codes for CASSLGTGSRQGPQHF. The chain employs TRBV28 and TRBJ1-5; 9 bases match TRBD1. The germline V gene encodes CDR1 MDHEN and CDR2 SYDVKM. The CDR3 extends over 16 amino acids. After removal of 2 bases from V and 9 bases from J, the junction contained 11 bases not matched to a gene.